Listed below are T cell receptor beta chains from one sample, sequenced in a study of blood T cell repertoires in COVID-19. Libraries were prepared by immunoSEQ multiplex PCR; TCRdb keeps only in-frame clonotypes and omits some of them. The table records 250,000 to 300,000 clones, 75% to 85% of them present only once. The specimen was peripheral blood. The receptors were gathered from a man in his fifties or sixties with active or convalescent COVID-19. CDR3s include the opening cysteine and the closing phenylalanine or tryptophan. Each record gives: D gene, clone size, V gene, CDR3 protein. The D gene is left open where the match is weak. A row's size may be missing; if present it is once, few, many or a size class.

>.|.|TRBV6-5
CASGSRSGVNTEAFF
>TRBD1|.|TRBV19
CASSARDRAPGYTF
>.|once|TRBV27
CASSLSGSTDTQYF
>TRBD1|.|TRBV6-5
CASSLTGQGFNSPLHF
>.|.|TRBV12-3/TRBV12-4
CASSLEYTIYF
>.|.|TRBV30
CAWCMSELYSPLHF
>.|once|TRBV5-5
CASSVDPAGTEAFF
>.|.|TRBV7-3
CASSARGPTGAGELFF
>.|.|TRBV4-1
CASSQEGGSEPQHF
>TRBD2|few|TRBV19
CASTHPLAGGRELFF
>.|once|TRBV21-1
CASSTYHATPNYGYTF
>TRBD1|.|TRBV14
CASSHLTPGTGYGKLFF
>TRBD2|.|TRBV7-9
CASSFDLAGVGSYEQYF
>.|.|TRBV29-1
CSASGVGLNTEAFF
>.|.|TRBV4-3
CASNPARSLLAMNNEQFF
>.|.|TRBV7-2
CASSLIGGEAEAFF
>TRBD1|.|TRBV4-1
CASSQPALTGGRNQPQHF
>TRBD2|.|TRBV12-5
CASGSGTSGSTDTQYF
>.|.|TRBV6-1
CASSEMAVTYEQYF
>.|.|TRBV21-1
CASSLELDKNIQYF
>.|.|TRBV21-1
CASSKVVGAGTGAHEQYF
>TRBD2|.|TRBV6-1
CASSEPRTSGSEQYF
>TRBD1|.|TRBV29-1
CSVETGGTEAFF
>.|.|TRBV19
CASSPLAGRGHSGANVLTF
>TRBD1|once|TRBV29-1
CSVPAGTGVVNYGYTF
>.|once|TRBV20-1
CSASDPLGYTF
>.|.|TRBV24-1
CATSGTEHNYGYTF
>TRBD1|.|TRBV7-9
CASSSWTGARETQYF
>.|few|TRBV5-1
CASSLVLGDEQFF
>TRBD2|once|TRBV6-6
CASSSGERRVFF
>.|once|TRBV5-4
CASSREGRREQYF
>TRBD1|.|TRBV5-1
CASSLEPGQGSNEQYF
>.|.|TRBV7-2
CASSLYGQLQETQYF
>.|.|TRBV9
CASSVGPGYSNQPQHF
>.|.|TRBV13
CASSSKWAGLNNEQFF
>.|.|TRBV7-9
CASSLATVRQAEAFF
>TRBD1|.|TRBV10-3
CAISGGTGVNYEQYF
>.|.|TRBV21-1
CASSKARGRESVYEQYF
>.|.|TRBV18
CASSPGSGFGGNQPQHF
>TRBD1|.|TRBV7-8
CASSLLDRPGGLNTEAFF
>TRBD1|.|TRBV6-5
CASRGTGGHHEQFF
>.|few|TRBV10-3
CAIGQRGKEQYF
>.|few|TRBV7-9
CASSLGGPYEQYF
>TRBD1|few|TRBV3-1/TRBV3-2
CASSPRTGVTGNTIYF
>TRBD1|.|TRBV3-1/TRBV3-2
CASTYGTGVTEAFF
>TRBD1|.|TRBV10-3
CASTGQSSYEQYF
>.|few|TRBV30
CAWSPFTLVGTEAFF
>.|.|TRBV5-6
CASSLGRSQTEQYF
>.|.|TRBV29-1
CSVEEGMDYGYGYTF
>TRBD1|.|TRBV29-1
CSAQGRDRGMNEQFF
>TRBD1|.|TRBV28
CATLRGRGEKLFF
>.|.|TRBV4-1
CASSRDIGSYEQYF
>.|.|TRBV6-5
CASSPGGNQPQHF